The following is a T cell receptor beta chain sequence with its context. No antigen is known for it. Base qualities were left out, and no much larger clone turns up one base away. V lost 2 bases and J lost 1 base; the stretch between them is 27 bases long. The CDR3 holds 21 amino acids from the cysteine to the phenylalanine. The sequence is cut down to CDR3 DNA, 63 bases in frame from base 1. CDR1 and CDR2 are read off the germline V gene (reference sequence) as MNHEY and SMNVEV. Library preparation used the immunoSEQ multiplex PCR assay. T cell repertoires were profiled by deep sequencing of rearranged TCR beta loci, alongside multiparametric flow cytometry. TCRdb stores this immuneACCESS table with in-frame sequences only. Part of the clones is absent; in the studies checked, under half of the shortfall reflects unresolved V genes, and no reason is known for the rest. The sample table shows tens of thousands of clones, and roughly 80% are seen once. Of the sample, about 1.9% falls within the top ten clones.

The data originate from a study of lymphopenia after photon versus proton radiotherapy (dated 2019 in TCRdb). As for the study more broadly: The immunological effects of photon versus proton radiation therapy were compared in patients with gastrointestinal tumors who developed high-grade lymphopenia. A cohort of under 25 patients with gastrointestinal tumors who received either photon or proton therapy and subsequently developed lymphopenia was included. The goal of the study was to characterize the differences between the two radiation modalities in how they affect the immune system.

The paper as a whole reports these results and caveats: The survival association was assessed only in patients who died, and better survival with proton therapy was presented by the authors as a possibility rather than a demonstrated result. During treatment, patients who received photon therapy lost naive T cells and TCR diversity and gained effector/memory populations, whereas patients who received proton therapy remained relatively stable. After the lymphocyte count nadir, oligoclonal expansion, especially of CD8+ Temra cells, was observed in photon-treated repertoires, and the drop in diversity was driven by this expansion. Across the cohort, an inverse correlation was found between a larger post-nadir drop in TCR diversity and overall survival time among patients who died.

The sequencing used peripheral blood, collected from a patient treated with proton-based radiotherapy. The receptor's source is a man aged 55 to 70 with pancreatic cancer. Recombination joined TRBV27 with TRBJ2-4; the D element might be TRBD1 or TRBD2, as each aligns at 5 bases. The CDR3 loop reads CASSLIPQGRGREMAKNIQYF. In nucleotide form, the sequence is TGTGCCAGCAGTTTAATCCCCCAGGGCCGGGGTCGAGAAATGGCCAAAAACATTCAGTACTTC.